A single T cell receptor (beta chain) is shown here with its context. Trimming shortened V by 3 bases and J by 5 bases, and 7 bases separated the two germline ends. Germline-derived CDR1 and CDR2 are SGHTA and FQGNSA. The CDR3 contains 12 residues. Individual cDNA molecules were tagged with unique molecular identifiers, the study reported. TCRdb independently ran MiXCR on the 5' RACE reads; one entry per CDR3 protein. The data contain fewer than 35,000 distinct CDR3 sequences, about 8.2% of them seen just once; the ten biggest clones take up 13%. The sample is drawn from a study of early T cells in non-severe SARS-CoV-2 infection.

The rearrangement uses TRBV7-2 and TRBJ1-2; D not resolved. Sequencing was done on a sample of whole blood. The TCR sequence derives from an adult who was a healthcare worker with PCR-confirmed SARS-CoV-2 infection or an uninfected control (not recorded which). Written as DNA, the CDR3 is TGTGCCAGCAGCTTCAAGGAGTATGGCTACACCTTC. The encoded protein is CASSFKEYGYTF. The full variable domain, in which reference TRBV7-2 and TRBJ1-2 provide the parts outside the CDR3, is GAGVSQSPSNKVTEKGKDVELRCDPISGHTALYWYRQSLGQGLEFLIYFQGNSAPDKSGLPSDRFSAERTGGSVSTLTIQRTQQEDSAVYLCASSFKEYGYTFGSGTRLTVV.